The source of this T cell receptor beta chain is a study of identical twins. Template switching created a universal primer site, and the cDNA included unique molecular identifiers. TCRdb re-derived calls from the 5' RACE reads in MiXCR, one entry per CDR3 protein. The sample holds about 890,000 distinct CDR3 sequences, 10% to 15% seen once. Germline V gives CDR1 LNHDA, CDR2 SQIVND (reference sequence). This CDR3 has 14 residues. With 3 bases removed from V and 0 bases from J, the gap between germline ends came to 8 bases. This clonotype has ten or more counts. Another study also made use of these data, one on yellow fever vaccine responses in identical twins.

The rearrangement joins TRBV19 to TRBJ1-1; D gene uncertain. The sequence was obtained from a woman aged 18-29 years in good health. The material sequenced was PBMCs. CDR3 in DNA: TGTGCCAGTAGTATTCAAGGTGTGAACACTGAAGCTTTCTTT. Protein: CASSIQGVNTEAFF. The variable domain in full, with the rest retrieved from reference TRBV19 and TRBJ1-1, is DGGITQSPKYLFRKEGQNVTLSCEQNLNHDAMYWYRQDPGQGLRLIYYSQIVNDFQKGDIAEGYSVSREKKESFPLTVTSAQKNPTAFYLCASSIQGVNTEAFFGQGTRLTVV.